The 15 T cell receptor beta chains in this list originate from one sample, sequenced in a study of T cell responses to AZD1222 COVID-19 vaccine. Clones were read by immunoSEQ multiplex PCR, and TCRdb kept only the in-frame ones, dropping some. The repertoire consists of 150,000 or so clones, with around 89% occurring once and the leading ten covering 3% to 4%. Sequenced here: peripheral blood, sampled on day 0 of MenACWY control vaccination. These receptors were obtained from an adult in good health.

The chain recombines TRBV18 with TRBJ1-4; TRBD1 agrees at 12 bases. J lost 3 bases, V lost 2 bases, and 4 bases had no gene match. Germline CDR1 reads KGHSH; CDR2 reads LQKENI. The CDR3 is 17 residues long. CDR3 sequence (DNA): TGTGCCAGCTCACCATTGGGACAGGGGGCCGCTAATGAAAAACTGTTTTTT. Protein sequence: CASSPLGQGAANEKLFF. The whole variable domain, remainder taken from reference TRBV18 and TRBJ1-4, is NAGVMQNPRHLVRRRGQEARLRCSPMKGHSHVYWYRQLPEEGLKFMVYLQKENIIDESGMPKERFSAEFPKEGPSILRIQQVVRGDSAAYFCASSPLGQGAANEKLFFGSGTQLSVL.

This clone was found once. CDR3 bases: TGTGCCAGTTCTCCCCACTTACCCCGAGGATATAACACCGGGGAGCTGTTTTTT. It encodes CASSPHLPRGYNTGELFF. The rearrangement links TRBV19 to TRBJ2-2; no clear D gene. The CDR3 is 18 amino acids. Per the germline V gene, CDR1 is LNHDA and CDR2 is SQIVND (reference sequence). The ends were cut back, 8 bases at V and 2 bases at J, with 24 bases in the middle.

The chain is built from TRBV28 and TRBJ1-1; D perhaps matches TRBD1 (6 bases). V was trimmed by 11 bases and J by 1 base, leaving 26 bases between them. Germline CDR1 MDHEN, CDR2 SYDVKM. This CDR3 is 17 amino acids long. The CDR3 DNA sequence: TGTGCCGTATGGGGGGGCGTCCGTAGTTCCAAGAACACTGAAGCTTTCTTT. Translation: CAVWGGVRSSKNTEAFF.

The chain has TRBV28 and TRBJ2-5, with 12 bases lining up with TRBD2. Germline CDR1 is MDHEN and CDR2 is SYDVKM. Unmatched junction bases numbered 2, after V lost 3 bases and J lost 3 bases. The CDR3 length is 15 residues. CDR3 DNA: TGTGCCAGCAGTTTGAGGACTAGCGGGAAAGAGACCCAGTACTTC. This codes for CASSLRTSGKETQYF.

The CDR3 DNA reads TGCGCCAGCAGCTTGGCCGGGGTGGGAGGGCAGGATGAGCAGTTCTTC. Amino acid sequence: CASSLAGVGGQDEQFF. V and J are TRBV5-1 and TRBJ2-1, with 7 positions matching TRBD2. Germline V CDR1 and CDR2: SGHRS, YFSETQ. Trimming cost V 0 bases and J 8 bases; bases outside gene matches: 11. This CDR3 spans 16 amino acids.

There are a few counts of this clone. The chain is built from TRBV19 and TRBJ1-3; D possibly corresponds to TRBD1 (6 bases). The CDR3 spans 17 residues. V was shortened by 7 bases and J by 0 bases, with 19 bases between the two germline ends. CDR1 and CDR2 from the germline V gene are LNHDA and SQIVND (reference sequence). As DNA, the CDR3 is TGTGCCAGTACCCCCTGGGGGGCGCAACTCTCTGGAAACACCATATATTTT. It encodes CASTPWGAQLSGNTIYF.

In regard to this clone: Relative to the germline gene, one junction end is altered; a read error may explain this. V gene TRBV9 combines with J gene TRBJ1-2, with 9 bases matching TRBD1. In germline, CDR1 is SGDLS, CDR2 YYNGEE. CDR3 length equals 17 residues. CDR3 in amino acids: CASSVGLYRDRDYGHTF. Here the CDR3 DNA reads TGTGCCAGCAGCGTAGGCCTGTATAGGGACAGGGACTATGGCCACACCTTC.

The rearrangement uses TRBV7-2 and TRBJ1-2, with TRBD1 as a possible D gene (6 bases). Between the trimmed V and J ends, which lost 3 bases and 7 bases, there was a span of 12 bases. This CDR3 spans 13 amino acids. Germline loops: CDR1 SGHTA, CDR2 FQGNSA. CDR3 DNA sequence: TGTGCCAGCAGCTTCCTCGGGGGGGCTGGCTACACCTTC. This translates into CASSFLGGAGYTF.

This chain links TRBV9 with TRBJ1-4, with 10 bases fitting TRBD1. This CDR3 has 15 amino acids. V trimming: 0 bases; J trimming: 10 bases; junction bases outside the gene matches: 6. The germline V gene has CDR1 SGDLS and CDR2 YYNGEE. The CDR3 DNA follows: TGTGCCAGCAGCGTAGAAGGGACAGGGGTTCGAAAACTGTTTTTT. Protein sequence: CASSVEGTGVRKLFF.

The chain has TRBV5-4 and TRBJ2-1; a possible D gene is TRBD1 (5 bases). The V gene's germline CDR1 is SGHNT and CDR2 YYREEE (reference sequence). V was pared by 2 bases and J by 3 bases, with 12 bases between. The CDR3 is 15 residues long. The CDR3: CASSFRTGVYNEQFF. The CDR3 DNA is TGTGCCAGCAGCTTCCGAACAGGAGTCTACAATGAGCAGTTCTTC.

The CDR3 nucleotides are TGTGCCAGTAGTATCCCCTGGAACAATGAGCAGTTCTTC. This gives the protein CASSIPWNNEQFF. The V and J genes are TRBV19 and TRBJ2-1; no clear D gene. CDR3 size: 13 residues. The ends were cut back, 3 bases at V and 5 bases at J, with 8 bases in the middle. Germline CDR1 LNHDA, CDR2 SQIVND (reference sequence).

The chain employs TRBV11-2 and TRBJ1-5; D remains ambiguous. The germline V and J ends were trimmed by 5 bases and 5 bases, with 10 bases remaining between them. The CDR3 has 13 amino acids. Germline-derived CDR1 and CDR2 are SGHAT and FQNNGV. The CDR3 spells CASSQTRDQPQHF. In DNA, the CDR3 is TGTGCCAGCAGCCAGACGCGCGATCAGCCCCAGCATTTT.

This clone was seen only once. The J gene is TRBJ1-6, the V gene TRBV5-5; 7 nucleotides agree with TRBD1. V lost 3 bases and J lost 10; bases outside the gene matches: 4. This CDR3 is built from 13 residues. Germline V lookup: CDR1 SGHKS, CDR2 YYEKEE (reference sequence). CDR3 amino acids: CASSWDSRSPLHF. Written as DNA, the CDR3 is TGTGCCAGCAGCTGGGACAGTCGCTCACCCCTCCACTTT.

The chain carries TRBV5-6 and TRBJ2-5, with a possible D match to TRBD2 (7 bases). The CDR3 sequence is 14 residues long. Germline-derived CDR1 and CDR2 are SGHDT and YYEEEE. The V and J ends lost 2 bases and 4 bases respectively, with 12 bases between them. The CDR3 DNA sequence: TGTGCCAGCAGCTTTGCGGGGGCGGGAGAGACCCAGTACTTC. This codes for CASSFAGAGETQYF.

The rearrangement uses TRBV7-2 and TRBJ2-1; TRBD1 matches 9 bases. V lost 7 bases and J lost 7; bases outside the gene matches: 11. The germline V gene has CDR1 SGHTA and CDR2 FQGNSA. This CDR3 comprises 15 residues. CDR3: CASILTGGAGNEQFF. The CDR3 region has the DNA TGTGCCAGCATTCTAACAGGGGGCGCGGGGAATGAGCAGTTCTTC.